This T cell receptor beta chain was profiled in a study of T-cell memory formation after mild COVID-19. Via MiXCR, TCRdb re-called the 5' RACE reads, giving one row per CDR3 protein. Of 200,000 to 300,000 distinct CDR3 sequences listed, around 10% were seen once; the top ten hold under 25%. This clonotype has a handful of counts. The CDR3 has 12 amino acids. The ends were cut back, 5 bases at V and 2 bases at J, with 6 bases in the middle. Per germline, CDR1 SGHTA and CDR2 FQGNSA. The sequence came from a man between 18 and 29 years old who had mild COVID-19 (a few samples of this study predate the infection). Cell type and time point are not known. The J gene is TRBJ1-2, the V gene TRBV7-2, with D possibly being TRBD1 (6 bases). The sequencing sample was made of PBMCs or a T cell subset sorted from them (not recorded which). The CDR3, as DNA: TGTGCCAGCAGCGACAGGAACTATGGCTACACCTTC. Protein product: CASSDRNYGYTF. Supplemented by reference TRBV7-2 and TRBJ1-2, the full variable domain reads GAGVSQSPSNKVTEKGKDVELRCDPISGHTALYWYRQSLGQGLEFLIYFQGNSAPDKSGLPSDRFSAERTGGSVSTLTIQRTQQEDSAVYLCASSDRNYGYTFGSGTRLTVV.